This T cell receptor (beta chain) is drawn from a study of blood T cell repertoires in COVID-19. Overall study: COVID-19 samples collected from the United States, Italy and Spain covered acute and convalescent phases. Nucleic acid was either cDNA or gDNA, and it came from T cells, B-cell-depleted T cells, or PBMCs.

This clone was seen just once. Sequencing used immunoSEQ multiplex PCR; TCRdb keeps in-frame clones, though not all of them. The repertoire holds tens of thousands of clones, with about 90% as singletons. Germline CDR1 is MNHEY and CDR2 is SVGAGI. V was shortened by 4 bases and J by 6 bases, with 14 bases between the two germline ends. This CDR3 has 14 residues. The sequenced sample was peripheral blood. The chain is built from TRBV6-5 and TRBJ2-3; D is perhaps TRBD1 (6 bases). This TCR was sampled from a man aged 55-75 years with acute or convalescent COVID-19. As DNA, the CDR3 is TGTGCCAGCAGTTCACGGGACATCTGGGATACGCAGTATTTT. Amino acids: CASSSRDIWDTQYF.